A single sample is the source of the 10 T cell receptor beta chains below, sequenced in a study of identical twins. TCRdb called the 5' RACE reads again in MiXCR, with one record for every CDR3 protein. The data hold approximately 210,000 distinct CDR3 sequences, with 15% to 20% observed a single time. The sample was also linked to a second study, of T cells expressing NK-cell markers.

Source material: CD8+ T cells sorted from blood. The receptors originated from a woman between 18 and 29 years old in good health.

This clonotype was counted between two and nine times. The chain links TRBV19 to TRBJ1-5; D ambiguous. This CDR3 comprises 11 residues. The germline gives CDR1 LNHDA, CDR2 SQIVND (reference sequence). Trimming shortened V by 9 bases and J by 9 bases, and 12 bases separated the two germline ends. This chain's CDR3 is CARPHRPPQHF. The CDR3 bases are TGTGCCAGACCCCATAGACCGCCCCAGCATTTT.

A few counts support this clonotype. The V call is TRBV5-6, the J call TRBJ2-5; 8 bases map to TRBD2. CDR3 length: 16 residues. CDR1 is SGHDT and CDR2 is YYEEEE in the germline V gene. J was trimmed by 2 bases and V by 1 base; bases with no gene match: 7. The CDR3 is CASSLPSGGRQETQYF. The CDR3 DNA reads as TGTGCCAGCAGCTTGCCCAGCGGGGGCCGACAAGAGACCCAGTACTTC.

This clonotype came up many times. The CDR3: CASSLFSVHEQFF. The CDR3, as DNA: TGTGCCAGCAGTTTATTTAGCGTCCATGAGCAGTTCTTC. The chain combines TRBV12-3 or TRBV12-4 with TRBJ2-1; maybe TRBD2 (5 bases). CDR3 length equals 13 residues. V was pared by 2 bases and J by 8 bases, with 10 bases between.

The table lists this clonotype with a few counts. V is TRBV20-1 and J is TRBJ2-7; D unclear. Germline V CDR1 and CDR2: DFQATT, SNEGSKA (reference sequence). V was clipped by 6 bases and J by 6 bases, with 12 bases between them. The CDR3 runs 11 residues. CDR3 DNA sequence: TGCAGTGCCGGCCAAGCACCCGAGCAGTACTTC. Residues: CSAGQAPEQYF.

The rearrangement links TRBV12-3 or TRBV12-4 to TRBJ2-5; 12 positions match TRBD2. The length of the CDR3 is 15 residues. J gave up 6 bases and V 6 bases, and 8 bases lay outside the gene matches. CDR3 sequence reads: CASSRWTSGKQTQYF. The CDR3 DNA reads TGTGCCAGCAGCCGGTGGACTAGCGGGAAACAGACCCAGTACTTC.

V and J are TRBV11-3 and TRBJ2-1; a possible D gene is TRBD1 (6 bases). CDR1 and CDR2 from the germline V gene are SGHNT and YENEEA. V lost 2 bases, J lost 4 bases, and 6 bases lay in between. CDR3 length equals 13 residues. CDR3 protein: CASSLRGYNEQFF. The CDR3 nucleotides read TGTGCCAGCAGCTTAAGGGGGTACAATGAGCAGTTCTTC.

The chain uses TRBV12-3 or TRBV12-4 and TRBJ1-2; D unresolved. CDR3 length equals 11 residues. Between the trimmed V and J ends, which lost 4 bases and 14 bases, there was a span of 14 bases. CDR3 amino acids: CASSSRPGPTF. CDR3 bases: TGTGCCAGCAGTTCCCGCCCTGGGCCAACCTTC.

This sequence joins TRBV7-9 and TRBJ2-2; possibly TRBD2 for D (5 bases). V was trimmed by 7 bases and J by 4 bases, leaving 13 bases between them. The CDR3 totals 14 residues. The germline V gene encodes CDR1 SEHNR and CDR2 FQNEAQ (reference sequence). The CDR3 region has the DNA TGTGCCAGCAACCTACGGGGTTCCACCGGGGAGCTGTTTTTT. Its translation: CASNLRGSTGELFF.

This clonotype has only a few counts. The CDR3 DNA follows: TGTGCCAGCAGCTTTGAACGGACTAGAGAAGAGACCCAGTACTTC. Protein product: CASSFERTREETQYF. This chain connects TRBV7-9 to TRBJ2-5, with 7 bases matching TRBD2. V was pared by 3 bases and J by 3 bases, with 7 bases of the junction left unmatched. CDR1 SEHNR and CDR2 FQNEAQ come from the germline V gene (reference sequence). The CDR3 has 15 residues. The full variable domain, with the rest looked up from reference TRBV7-9 and TRBJ2-5, is DTGVSQNPRHKITKRGQNVTFRCDPISEHNRLYWYRQTLGQGPEFLTYFQNEAQLEKSRLLSDRFSAERPKGSFSTLEIQRTEQGDSAMYLCASSFERTREETQYFGPGTRLLVL.

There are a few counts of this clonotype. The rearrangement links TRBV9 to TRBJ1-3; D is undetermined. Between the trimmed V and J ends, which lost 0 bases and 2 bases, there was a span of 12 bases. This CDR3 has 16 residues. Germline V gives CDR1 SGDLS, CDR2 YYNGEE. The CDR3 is CASSVGDRVTGNTIYF. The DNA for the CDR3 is TGTGCCAGCAGCGTAGGGGATAGGGTAACTGGAAACACCATATATTTT.